This entry features one TCR beta chain sequence. Its antigen is as yet unknown. The repertoire was sequenced with immunoSEQ multiplex PCR; TCRdb's copy has only in-frame clones and lacks some. Of 75,000 to 95,000 clones listed, roughly 80% are singletons. The data originate from a study of radiotherapy plus CTLA-4 blockade in lung cancer. Across the whole study: For less than 20% of patients, objective responses occurred, and around 34% had disease control. Whole-study results and caveats: Following radiotherapy plus ipilimumab, tumor-derived TCR clones expanded in the blood.

Trimming shortened V by 4 bases and J by 1 base, and 8 bases separated the two germline ends. The germline V gene has CDR1 SGHDT and CDR2 YYEEEE. The length of the CDR3 is 13 residues. The chain joins TRBV5-6 to TRBJ1-1; perhaps TRBD1 as D (5 bases). Sequences were derived from peripheral blood, sampled from a patient treated with radiotherapy plus ipilimumab. The sequence derives from a human donor with non-small cell lung cancer that progressed on radiotherapy plus ipilimumab. CDR3 sequence (DNA): TGTGCCAGCAGCAGAACAGGGAACACTGAAGCTTTCTTT. Protein product: CASSRTGNTEAFF.